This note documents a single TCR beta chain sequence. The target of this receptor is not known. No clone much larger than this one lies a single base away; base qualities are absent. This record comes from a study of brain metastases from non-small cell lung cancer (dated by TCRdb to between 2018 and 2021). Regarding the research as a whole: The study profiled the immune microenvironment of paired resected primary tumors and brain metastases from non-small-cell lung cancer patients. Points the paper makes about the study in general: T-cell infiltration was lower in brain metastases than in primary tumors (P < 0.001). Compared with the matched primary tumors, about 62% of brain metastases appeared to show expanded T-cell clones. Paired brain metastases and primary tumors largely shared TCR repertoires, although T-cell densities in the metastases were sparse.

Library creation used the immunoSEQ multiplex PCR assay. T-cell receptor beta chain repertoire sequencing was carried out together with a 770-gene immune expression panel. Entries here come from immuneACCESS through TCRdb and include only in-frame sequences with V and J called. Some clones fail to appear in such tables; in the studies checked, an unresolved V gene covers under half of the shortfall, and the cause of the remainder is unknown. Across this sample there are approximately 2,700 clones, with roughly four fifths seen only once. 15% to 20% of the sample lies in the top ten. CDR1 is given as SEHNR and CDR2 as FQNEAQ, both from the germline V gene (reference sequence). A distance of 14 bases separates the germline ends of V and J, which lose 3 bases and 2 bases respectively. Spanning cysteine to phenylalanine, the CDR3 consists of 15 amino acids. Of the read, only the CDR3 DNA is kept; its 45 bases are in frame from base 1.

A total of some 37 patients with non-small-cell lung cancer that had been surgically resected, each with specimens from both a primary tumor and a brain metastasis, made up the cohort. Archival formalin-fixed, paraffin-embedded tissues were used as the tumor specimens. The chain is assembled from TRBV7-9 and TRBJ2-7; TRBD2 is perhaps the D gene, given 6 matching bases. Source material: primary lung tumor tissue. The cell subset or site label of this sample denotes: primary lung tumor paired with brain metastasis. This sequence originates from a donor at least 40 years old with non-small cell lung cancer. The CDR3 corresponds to CASSFWEDHPYEQYF. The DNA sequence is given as TGTGCCAGCAGCTTTTGGGAGGATCATCCCTACGAGCAGTACTTC.